The rows below give T cell receptor beta chains drawn from one sample of a study of cytomegalovirus exposure and HLA in healthy donors. Some clones are missing from TCRdb's copy, which holds only in-frame ones; the method was immunoSEQ multiplex PCR. The sample includes roughly 170,000 clones, 65% to 90% seen only once; the top ten take around 1.2%. The specimen sequenced was PBMCs. The source of these receptors is a girl aged 2 to 9 in good health and CMV-seropositive. Both conserved end residues are part of each CDR3. D genes are given only for firm matches. Not every row has a clone size; where given, it reads once, few, many or a size class.

V	size	D	J	CDR3	DNA
TRBV12-5	-	TRBD1	TRBJ2-7	CASVPLGTGGNYEQYF	TGTGCTAGTGTTCCTCTGGGGACAGGCGGTAACTACGAGCAGTACTTC
TRBV5-1	-	-	TRBJ2-3	CASSMTSRGTDTQYF	TGCGCCAGCAGCATGACTAGTCGGGGCACAGATACGCAGTATTTT
TRBV7-3	-	-	TRBJ1-1	CASSLDRTMNTEAFF	TGTGCCAGCAGCTTAGACAGAACCATGAACACTGAAGCTTTCTTT
TRBV5-4	-	-	TRBJ1-2	CASSKIQGGYTF	TGTGCCAGCAGCAAAATCCAGGGGGGCTACACCTTC
TRBV25-1	once	TRBD2	TRBJ2-1	CASSEKRETVDEQFF	TGTGCCAGCAGTGAAAAGCGGGAGACCGTCGATGAGCAGTTCTTC
TRBV5-1	-	-	TRBJ2-7	CASSLVVDRVYEQYF	TGCGCCAGCAGCTTGGTGGTGGACAGAGTCTACGAGCAGTACTTC
TRBV5-1	-	-	TRBJ2-3	CASSSQASTDTQYF	TGCGCCAGCAGCTCCCAAGCTAGCACAGATACGCAGTATTTT
TRBV7-2	-	TRBD2	TRBJ2-3	CASSSQPGLATDTQYF	TGTGCCAGCAGCTCACAACCGGGACTAGCAACAGATACGCAGTATTTT
TRBV6-5	-	TRBD1	TRBJ2-1	CASSRTTGGNEQFF	TGTGCCAGCAGCCGAACGACAGGGGGAAATGAGCAGTTCTTC
TRBV19	-	TRBD2	TRBJ2-1	CASSPRTSGKSYNEQFF	TGTGCCAGTAGTCCCAGGACTAGCGGCAAATCCTACAATGAGCAGTTCTTC
TRBV2	-	-	TRBJ2-3	CASISGLNSDTQYF	TGTGCCAGCATTAGCGGCCTAAACTCAGATACGCAGTATTTT
TRBV30	-	TRBD2	TRBJ2-1	CAWNPGGGEQFF	TGTGCCTGGAACCCGGGGGGGGGTGAGCAGTTCTTC
TRBV9	-	-	TRBJ1-6	CASSVGSGSPLHF	TGTGCCAGCAGCGTAGGTTCAGGTTCACCCCTCCACTTT
TRBV5-4	-	TRBD1	TRBJ1-1	CASSGQGWTEAFF	TGTGCCAGCAGCGGACAGGGATGGACTGAAGCTTTCTTT
TRBV2	few	-	TRBJ2-1	CASGGSEQFF	TGTGCCAGCGGAGGGAGCGAGCAGTTCTTC
TRBV28	-	TRBD1	TRBJ2-7	CASSLPRDRGYEQYF	TGTGCCAGCAGCCTCCCCCGGGACAGGGGTTACGAGCAGTACTTC
TRBV20-1	once	-	TRBJ1-2	CSAITTYGYTF	TGCAGTGCCATCACAACGTATGGCTACACCTTC
TRBV28	-	-	TRBJ1-1	CASSSGITEAFF	TGTGCCAGCAGTTCGGGGATCACTGAAGCTTTCTTT
TRBV7-8	once	-	TRBJ1-3	CASSLVSRQGLNTIYF	TGTGCCAGCAGCTTAGTTAGCCGGCAGGGGTTAAACACCATATATTTT
TRBV6-1	-	-	TRBJ2-2	CASSEADRNTGELFF	TGTGCCAGCAGTGAAGCCGACAGAAACACCGGGGAGCTGTTTTTT
TRBV5-1	-	TRBD2	TRBJ2-5	CASSPPSGRQETQYF	TGCGCCAGCAGCCCCCCCAGCGGGAGGCAGGAGACCCAGTACTTC
TRBV28	-	TRBD1	TRBJ1-3	CASRTGAGGNTIYF	TGTGCCAGCAGGACAGGGGCGGGAGGAAACACCATATATTTT
TRBV5-4	-	TRBD1	TRBJ1-2	CASSWTGNGYTF	TGTGCCAGCAGCTGGACAGGGAACGGCTACACCTTC
TRBV6-1	-	TRBD1	TRBJ1-2	CASSEYRDRGPSGGYTF	TGTGCCAGCAGTGAATACCGGGACAGGGGGCCCAGCGGGGGCTACACCTTC
TRBV6-1	few	TRBD1	TRBJ1-1	CASTREGGGYTEAFF	TGTGCCAGCACTAGGGAAGGGGGCGGTTACACTGAAGCTTTCTTT
TRBV19	-	-	TRBJ1-2	CASGLGDFYGYTF	TGTGCCAGTGGGTTGGGTGACTTCTATGGCTACACCTTC
TRBV28	-	-	TRBJ1-2	CAIASGSGGYTF	TGTGCCATCGCTTCTGGGTCGGGAGGCTACACCTTC
TRBV25-1	few	TRBD2	TRBJ2-3	CASSGSGRGADTQYF	TGTGCCAGCAGTGGGAGCGGGAGGGGAGCAGATACGCAGTATTTT
TRBV11-3	-	TRBD2	TRBJ2-3	CASSLGGLAGDTQYF	TGTGCCAGCAGCTTAGGGGGACTAGCAGGGGATACGCAGTATTTT
TRBV28	once	-	TRBJ1-2	CASSSLGVGYGYTF	TGTGCCAGCAGTTCCCTAGGGGTCGGCTATGGCTACACCTTC
TRBV5-6	-	TRBD1	TRBJ1-4	CASSLSPGGAEKLFF	TGTGCCAGCAGCTTGTCCCCAGGGGGCGCTGAAAAACTGTTTTTT
TRBV29-1	-	-	TRBJ1-5	CSVERHGCNQPQHF	TGCAGCGTTGAAAGGCACGGGTGCAATCAGCCCCAGCATTTT
TRBV30	-	TRBD2	TRBJ2-4	CAWSAHSGGVAKNIQYF	TGTGCCTGGAGTGCCCATAGCGGGGGAGTAGCCAAAAACATTCAGTACTTC
TRBV14	-	TRBD2	TRBJ2-7	CASSQDQRLAGDYEQYF	TGTGCCAGCAGCCAAGATCAAAGGCTAGCGGGGGACTACGAGCAGTACTTC
TRBV27	-	TRBD1	TRBJ1-2	CASSRTPGQGALNYGYTF	TGTGCCAGCAGCCGGACTCCGGGACAGGGGGCGCTTAACTATGGCTACACCTTC
TRBV10-2	-	-	TRBJ2-1	CASGASNEQFF	TGCGCCAGTGGTGCTAGCAATGAGCAGTTCTTC
TRBV5-1	-	-	TRBJ2-5	CASSLMGRGRAQETQYF	TGCGCCAGCAGCTTGATGGGAAGGGGGAGGGCCCAAGAGACCCAGTACTTC
TRBV7-3	once	TRBD1	TRBJ2-2	CASSPTGQLTGELFF	TGTGCCAGCAGCCCGACGGGACAGCTCACCGGGGAGCTGTTTTTT
TRBV11-3	-	TRBD2	TRBJ2-7	CASSFAGGVFGQYF	TGTGCCAGCAGCTTCGCCGGGGGGGTTTTTGGGCAGTACTTC
TRBV11-2	-	-	TRBJ2-5	CASSFGETQYF	TGTGCCAGCAGCTTCGGGGAGACCCAGTACTTC
TRBV10-3	-	-	TRBJ1-6	CAISEWSADSPLHF	TGTGCCATCAGTGAATGGAGCGCGGATTCACCCCTCCACTTT
TRBV2	few	TRBD1	TRBJ1-2	CAQEGQGSYTF	TGTGCCCAAGAGGGACAGGGGAGCTACACCTTC
TRBV6-5	-	-	TRBJ2-4	CASSAHRDAKNIQYF	TGTGCCAGCAGTGCGCACAGGGATGCCAAAAACATTCAGTACTTC
TRBV25-1	few	-	TRBJ2-3	CASSLRSDTQYF	TGTGCCAGCAGTCTAAGGAGCGATACGCAGTATTTT
TRBV28	-	-	TRBJ2-7	CASSPIQGGEQYF	TGTGCCAGCAGTCCAATTCAGGGAGGCGAGCAGTACTTC
TRBV11-2	-	-	TRBJ1-2	CASRRPGRGDRGYTF	TGTGCCAGCAGGCGACCCGGACGGGGAGATAGAGGCTACACCTTC
TRBV28	-	TRBD1	TRBJ1-1	CASSLTGAEAFF	TGTGCCAGCAGTCTGACAGGGGCTGAAGCTTTCTTT
TRBV6-1	-	-	TRBJ1-6	CASSALDLVPPLHF	TGTGCCAGCAGTGCCCTAGATTTGGTACCACCCCTCCACTTT
TRBV4-1	-	TRBD2	TRBJ2-1	CASSQGAGGDEQFF	TGCGCCAGCAGCCAGGGCGCCGGGGGGGATGAGCAGTTCTTC
TRBV10-1	-	TRBD2	TRBJ2-3	CASSEIGSGDTQYF	TGCGCCAGCAGTGAGATAGGTAGCGGGGATACGCAGTATTTT
TRBV5-4	-	-	TRBJ2-5	CASSLLQDVQETQYF	TGTGCCAGCAGCTTGCTACAGGATGTCCAAGAGACCCAGTACTTC
TRBV4-2	-	TRBD1	TRBJ1-2	CASSQERTGPNYGYTF	TGTGCCAGCAGCCAGGAAAGGACAGGTCCTAACTATGGCTACACCTTC
TRBV18	once	-	TRBJ1-5	CASSPFRGNNQPQHF	TGTGCCAGCTCACCATTTAGAGGGAACAATCAGCCCCAGCATTTT
TRBV9	-	-	TRBJ1-2	CASSHRDTAPWGYTF	TGTGCCAGCAGCCACCGGGACACAGCTCCCTGGGGCTACACCTTC
TRBV6-5	-	-	TRBJ1-6	CASSYSEGANSPLHF	TGTGCCAGCAGTTATTCAGAGGGCGCGAATTCACCCCTCCACTTT
TRBV19	-	TRBD2	TRBJ2-3	CASSIWRARGGTQYF	TGTGCCAGTAGTATATGGCGGGCCCGGGGGGGTACGCAGTATTTT
TRBV19	-	-	TRBJ2-7	CASSTAGTPPRQQYF	TGTGCCAGTAGTACAGCCGGGACACCCCCTAGGCAGCAGTACTTC
TRBV9	-	-	TRBJ1-1	CASSVTWGRGAGNTEAFF	TGTGCCAGCAGCGTAACTTGGGGGAGGGGGGCCGGGAACACTGAAGCTTTCTTT